The next 9 T cell receptor beta chains were all read from a single sample in a study of tissue T cells after allogeneic stem cell transplantation. The assay was immunoSEQ multiplex PCR, and TCRdb's table has in-frame clones only and misses some. The sample yields some 11,000 clones, less than 85% seen once. Sequenced material: tissue from the right colon, taken at autopsy. These receptors all come from a woman aged 18-50 years with breast cancer.

The chain has TRBV5-6 and TRBJ2-6; D could derive from TRBD1 or TRBD2 (5 bases each). Germline V gene sequence: CDR1 SGHDT, CDR2 YYEEEE. With 0 bases removed from V and 1 base from J, the gap between germline ends came to 8 bases. CDR3 length: 16 residues. The CDR3: CASSLVGVSGANVLTF. In nucleotides, the CDR3 is TGTGCCAGCAGCTTGGTGGGGGTTTCTGGGGCCAACGTCCTGACTTTC. The complete variable domain, with remaining parts taken from reference TRBV5-6 and TRBJ2-6, reads DAGVTQSPTHLIKTRGQQVTLRCSPKSGHDTVSWYQQALGQGPQFIFQYYEEEERQRGNFPDRFSGHQFPNYSSELNVNALLLGDSALYLCASSLVGVSGANVLTFGAGSRLTVL.

This clone was found a few times. The genes are TRBV6-5 and TRBJ2-1; 13 bases agree with TRBD2. Trimming removed 6 bases from V and 6 bases from J; junction bases left unmatched: 5. The CDR3 is 15 amino acids. CDR1 MNHEY and CDR2 SVGAGI come from the germline V gene. The DNA for the CDR3 is TGTGCCAGCAGCCAACTAGCGGGGGGGCCCAATGAGCAGTTCTTC. Translation: CASSQLAGGPNEQFF.

Regarding this clone: Other DNA sequences from this sample encode an identical CDR3 as well. This chain joins TRBV7-2 and TRBJ1-2, with 7 bases matching TRBD1. The junction had 2 bases not matched to a gene; V was cut back by 5 bases and J by 5 bases. Germline V gives CDR1 SGHTA, CDR2 FQGNSA. The CDR3 spans 12 residues. The CDR3 here is CASSIQGYGYTF. For the CDR3, the DNA is TGTGCCAGCAGCATACAGGGGTATGGCTACACCTTC. The complete variable domain, with remaining parts taken from reference TRBV7-2 and TRBJ1-2, reads GAGVSQSPSNKVTEKGKDVELRCDPISGHTALYWYRQSLGQGLEFLIYFQGNSAPDKSGLPSDRFSAERTGGSVSTLTIQRTQQEDSAVYLCASSIQGYGYTFGSGTRLTVV.

V and J are TRBV6-4 and TRBJ1-6; no firm D call. Germline CDR1 reads MRHNA; CDR2 reads SNTAGT. The ends were cut back, 0 bases at V and 5 bases at J, with 8 bases in the middle. The CDR3 covers 15 residues. The DNA of the CDR3 is TGTGCCAGCAGTGACTCTTTTTTCGATAATTCACCCCTCCACTTT. Translation: CASSDSFFDNSPLHF.

The chain has TRBV7-4 and TRBJ2-3, with 14 bases identical to TRBD2. This CDR3 is built from 22 residues. Germline loops: CDR1 SGHVT, CDR2 SQSDAQ. V lost 5 bases to trimming and J lost 3 bases; unmatched junction nucleotides: 22. CDR3 nucleotide sequence: TGTGCCAGCAGCCACCGTGCGAGACTAGCGGGAGGGCTCCCGATGGAGACAGATACGCAGTATTTT. Translated: CASSHRARLAGGLPMETDTQYF.

The chain has TRBV30 and TRBJ2-1; 12 positions agree with TRBD2. The trim removed 1 base at V and 7 bases at J, leaving 2 bases unmatched. This CDR3 has 14 amino acids. The germline gives CDR1 GTSNPN, CDR2 SVGIG (reference sequence). The CDR3 here is CAWSASGGVNEQFF. The CDR3 coding sequence is TGTGCCTGGAGTGCTAGCGGGGGGGTGAATGAGCAGTTCTTC.

The chain employs TRBV25-1 and TRBJ1-1, with 7 positions matching TRBD1. Germline CDR1 reads MGHDK; CDR2 reads SYGVNS. The CDR3 has 15 amino acids. The V gene end was trimmed by 8 bases and the J gene end by 0 bases; junction bases not matched to a gene: 9. The DNA for the CDR3 is TGTGCCAGCTTGCAGGGGGTGGGAGTGAACACTGAAGCTTTCTTT. As protein: CASLQGVGVNTEAFF. Drawing the rest from reference TRBV25-1 and TRBJ1-1, the complete variable domain is EADIYQTPRYLVIGTGKKITLECSQTMGHDKMYWYQQDPGMELHLIHYSYGVNSTEKGDLSSESTVSRIRTEHFPLTLESARPSHTSQYLCASLQGVGVNTEAFFGQGTRLTVV.

The chain has TRBV28 and TRBJ1-4; no clear D gene. This CDR3 contains 13 residues. Germline CDR1 is MDHEN and CDR2 is SYDVKM. With 7 bases removed from V and 3 bases from J, the gap between germline ends came to 9 bases. The CDR3 spells CASKRAANEKLFF. CDR3 in DNA: TGTGCCAGCAAGAGGGCCGCTAATGAAAAACTGTTTTTT. Combining the CDR3 with reference TRBV28 and TRBJ1-4 gives the whole variable domain DVKVTQSSRYLVKRTGEKVFLECVQDMDHENMFWYRQDPGLGLRLIYFSYDVKMKEKGDIPEGYSVSREKKERFSLILESASTNQTSMYLCASKRAANEKLFFGSGTQLSVL.

The chain links TRBV6-5 to TRBJ2-7; 7 nucleotides align to TRBD1. Germline CDR1 and CDR2: MNHEY and SVGAGI. The CDR3 loop spans 15 amino acids. Trimming cost V 7 bases and J 3 bases; bases outside gene matches: 12. The chain's CDR3 is CASTKAGQAIYEQYF. CDR3 nucleotide sequence: TGTGCCAGCACGAAGGCCGGACAGGCGATCTACGAGCAGTACTTC.